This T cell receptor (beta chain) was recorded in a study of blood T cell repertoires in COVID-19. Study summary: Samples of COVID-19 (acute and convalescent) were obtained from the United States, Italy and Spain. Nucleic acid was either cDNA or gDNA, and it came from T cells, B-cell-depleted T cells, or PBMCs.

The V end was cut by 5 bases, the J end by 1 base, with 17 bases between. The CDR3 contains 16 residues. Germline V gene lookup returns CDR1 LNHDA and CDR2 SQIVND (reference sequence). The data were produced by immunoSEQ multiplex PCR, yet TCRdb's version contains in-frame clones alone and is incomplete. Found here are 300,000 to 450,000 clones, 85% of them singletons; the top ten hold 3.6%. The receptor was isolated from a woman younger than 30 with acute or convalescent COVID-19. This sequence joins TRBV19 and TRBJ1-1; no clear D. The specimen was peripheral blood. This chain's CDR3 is CASSPTRPAGNTEAFF. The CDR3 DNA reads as TGTGCCAGTAGTCCGACCCGACCGGCGGGGAACACTGAAGCTTTCTTT.